This TCR beta chain came from a study of early T cells in non-severe SARS-CoV-2 infection. Study summary: Alpha and beta chains were unpaired, from unsorted whole-blood bulk RNA.

Individual cDNA molecules were tagged with unique molecular identifiers. One entry per CDR3 protein, called by TCRdb with MiXCR from the 5' RACE reads. The sample lists roughly 50,000 distinct CDR3 sequences, over 7.5% occurring once. This clonotype has a count of ten or more. Its antigen is unidentified. Study-level points and caveats: VDJdb-based annotation leaned toward anti-spike CD8 responses and missed private and CD4 specificities.

The germline CDR1 and CDR2 sequences are LGHNA and YSLEER. The CDR3 is made up of 14 amino acids. The ends were cut back, 1 base at V and 3 bases at J, with 8 bases in the middle. This chain joins TRBV4-3 and TRBJ2-3, with a possible D match to TRBD2 (6 bases). This receptor was obtained from an adult who was a healthcare worker with PCR-confirmed SARS-CoV-2 infection or an uninfected control (not recorded which). Input material: whole blood. The CDR3 DNA follows: TGCGCCAGCAGCCAAGGACTAGTAACAGATACGCAGTATTTT. It specifies CASSQGLVTDTQYF.